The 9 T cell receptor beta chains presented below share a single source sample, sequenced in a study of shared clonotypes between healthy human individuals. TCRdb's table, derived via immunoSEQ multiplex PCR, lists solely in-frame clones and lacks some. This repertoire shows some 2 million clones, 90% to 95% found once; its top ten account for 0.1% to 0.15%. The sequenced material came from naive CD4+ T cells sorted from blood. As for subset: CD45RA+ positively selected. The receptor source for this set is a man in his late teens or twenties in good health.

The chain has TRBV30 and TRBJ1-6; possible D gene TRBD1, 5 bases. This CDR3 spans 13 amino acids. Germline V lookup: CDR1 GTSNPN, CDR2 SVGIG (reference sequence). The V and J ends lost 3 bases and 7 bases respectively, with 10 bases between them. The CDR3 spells CAWSAGGNSPLHF. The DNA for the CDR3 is TGTGCCTGGAGCGCTGGGGGGAATTCACCCCTCCACTTT.

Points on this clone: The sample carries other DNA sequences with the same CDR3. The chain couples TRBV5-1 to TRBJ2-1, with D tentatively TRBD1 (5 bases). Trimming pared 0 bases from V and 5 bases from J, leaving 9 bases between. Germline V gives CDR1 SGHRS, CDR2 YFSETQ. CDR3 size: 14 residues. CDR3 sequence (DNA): TGCGCCAGCAGCTTGGTTCAGGGAAACAATGAGCAGTTCTTC. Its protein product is CASSLVQGNNEQFF.

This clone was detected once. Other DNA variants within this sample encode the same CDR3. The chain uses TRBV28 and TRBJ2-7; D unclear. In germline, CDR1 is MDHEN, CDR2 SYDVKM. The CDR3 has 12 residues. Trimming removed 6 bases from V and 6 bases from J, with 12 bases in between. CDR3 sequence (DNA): TGTGCCAGCAGCCTCCAAGGGTTCGAGCAGTACTTC. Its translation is CASSLQGFEQYF.

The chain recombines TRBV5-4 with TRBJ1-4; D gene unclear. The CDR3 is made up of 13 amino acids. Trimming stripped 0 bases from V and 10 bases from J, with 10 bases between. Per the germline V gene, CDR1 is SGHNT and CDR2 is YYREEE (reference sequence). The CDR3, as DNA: TGTGCCAGCAGCTTGGATGGGGTGGGAAAACTGTTTTTT. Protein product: CASSLDGVGKLFF.

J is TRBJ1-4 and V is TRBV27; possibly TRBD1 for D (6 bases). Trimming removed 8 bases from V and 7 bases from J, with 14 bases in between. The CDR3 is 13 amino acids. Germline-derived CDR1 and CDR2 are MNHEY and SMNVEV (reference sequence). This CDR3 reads CASGGAVGEKLFF. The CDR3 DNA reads TGTGCCAGCGGGGGCGCCGTTGGTGAAAAACTGTTTTTT.

As DNA, the CDR3 is TGTGCCAGCAGCTTCAAGGGGTGGACAGACGTTAGCGGGGGAGGTGGAGATACGCAGTATTTT. It is translated as CASSFKGWTDVSGGGGDTQYF. The gene calls are TRBV7-8 and TRBJ2-3, with 9 positions matching TRBD2. The CDR3 consists of 21 residues. Germline CDR1 is SGHVS and CDR2 is FQNEAQ. The V segment lost 3 bases and the J segment 5 bases; nucleotides outside the gene matches: 24.

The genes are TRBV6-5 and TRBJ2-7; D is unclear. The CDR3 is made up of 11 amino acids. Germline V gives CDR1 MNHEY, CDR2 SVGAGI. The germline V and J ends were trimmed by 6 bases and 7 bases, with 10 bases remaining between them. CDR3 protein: CASSRLGEQYF. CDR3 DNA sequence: TGTGCCAGCAGCCGCCTGGGAGAGCAGTACTTC.

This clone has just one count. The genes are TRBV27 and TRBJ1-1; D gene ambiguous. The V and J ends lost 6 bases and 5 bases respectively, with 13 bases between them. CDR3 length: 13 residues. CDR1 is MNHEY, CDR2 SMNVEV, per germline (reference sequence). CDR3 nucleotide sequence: TGTGCCAGCAGCCTAGGTCTTTCGACTGAAGCTTTCTTT. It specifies CASSLGLSTEAFF.

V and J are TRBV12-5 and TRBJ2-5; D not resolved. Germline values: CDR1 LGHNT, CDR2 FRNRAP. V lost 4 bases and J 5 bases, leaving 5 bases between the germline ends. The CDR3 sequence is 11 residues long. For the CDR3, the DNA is TGTGCTAGTGGTTCGCGGGAGACCCAGTACTTC. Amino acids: CASGSRETQYF.